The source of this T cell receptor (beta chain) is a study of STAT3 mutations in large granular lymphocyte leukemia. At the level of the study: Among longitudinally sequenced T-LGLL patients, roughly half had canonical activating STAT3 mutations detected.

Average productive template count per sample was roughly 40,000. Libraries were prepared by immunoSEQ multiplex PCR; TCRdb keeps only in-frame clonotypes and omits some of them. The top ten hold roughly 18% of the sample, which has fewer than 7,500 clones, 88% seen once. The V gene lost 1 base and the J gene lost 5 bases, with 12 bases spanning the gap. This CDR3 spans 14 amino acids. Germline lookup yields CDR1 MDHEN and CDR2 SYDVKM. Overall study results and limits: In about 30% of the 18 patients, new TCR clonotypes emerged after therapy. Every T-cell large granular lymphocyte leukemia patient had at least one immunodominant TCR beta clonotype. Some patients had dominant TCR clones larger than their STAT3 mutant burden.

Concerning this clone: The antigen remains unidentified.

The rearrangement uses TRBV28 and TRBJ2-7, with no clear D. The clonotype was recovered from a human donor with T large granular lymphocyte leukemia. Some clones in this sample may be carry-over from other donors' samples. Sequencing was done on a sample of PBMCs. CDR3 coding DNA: TGTGCCAGCAGTTTATTCGGTTTACTCCACGAGCAGTACTTC. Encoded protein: CASSLFGLLHEQYF. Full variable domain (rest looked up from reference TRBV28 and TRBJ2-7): DVKVTQSSRYLVKRTGEKVFLECVQDMDHENMFWYRQDPGLGLRLIYFSYDVKMKEKGDIPEGYSVSREKKERFSLILESASTNQTSMYLCASSLFGLLHEQYFGPGTRLTVT.